Below, 29 T cell receptor beta chains from the same sample are listed, as sequenced in a study of control samples from healthy donors and cancer patients. The repertoire was sequenced with immunoSEQ multiplex PCR; TCRdb's copy has only in-frame clones and lacks some. In the table there are some 77,000 clones, about 89% of which are singletons. Input material: blood. These receptors were taken from a woman aged 55 to 70 in good health.

The rearrangement links TRBV4-2 to TRBJ2-5, with D hard to call. V was cut by 4 bases and J by 2 bases, with 11 bases left in between. The germline V gene has CDR1 LGHNA and CDR2 YNFKEQ. CDR3 size: 14 residues. CDR3 coding DNA: TGTGCCAGCAGCCTGACTCTCCTACAAGAGACCCAGTACTTC. Residues: CASSLTLLQETQYF.

This clone occurred once. The rearrangement joins TRBV28 to TRBJ1-5; D may be TRBD1 (6 bases). V lost 6 bases, J lost 5 bases, and 14 bases lay in between. CDR3 length equals 14 residues. CDR1 MDHEN and CDR2 SYDVKM come from the germline V gene. CDR3: CASSRGQEHQPQHF. For the CDR3, the DNA is TGTGCCAGCAGCCGGGGACAAGAGCATCAGCCCCAGCATTTT.

The rearrangement uses TRBV6-1 and TRBJ2-3; D gene ambiguous. Germline CDR1 and CDR2: MNHNS and SASEGT. Trimming removed 0 bases at V and 11 bases at J, with 9 bases between. The CDR3 loop spans 12 amino acids. CDR3 protein: CASSEAAGWQYF. As DNA, the CDR3 is TGTGCCAGCAGTGAAGCGGCTGGTTGGCAGTATTTT.

The V gene is TRBV18, the J gene TRBJ1-4; D is undetermined. V was trimmed by 4 bases and J by 8 bases, leaving 11 bases between them. The CDR3 runs 13 residues. The germline V gene has CDR1 KGHSH and CDR2 LQKENI. The CDR3 protein is CASSQRVGEKLFF. CDR3 coding DNA: TGTGCCAGCTCACAAAGGGTTGGAGAAAAACTGTTTTTT.

The J gene is TRBJ1-2, the V gene TRBV16, with a possible D match to TRBD1 (6 bases). The germline CDR1 and CDR2 sequences are KGHSY and FQNENV. V was pared by 4 bases and J by 8 bases, with 20 bases between. CDR3 length: 15 residues. CDR3 DNA sequence: TGTGCCAGCAGCCTTCCGGGGGCAGGGCGGAAGGGCTACACCTTC. The encoded protein is CASSLPGAGRKGYTF.

This clone was detected only a few times. This chain joins TRBV18 and TRBJ2-5; tentatively, D is TRBD1 (6 bases). This CDR3 contains 14 residues. Between the trimmed V and J ends, which lost 6 bases and 2 bases, there was a span of 13 bases. Germline values: CDR1 KGHSH, CDR2 LQKENI. CDR3 nucleotide sequence: TGTGCCAGCTCGTTACAGGGTATACAAGAGACCCAGTACTTC. Its translation is CASSLQGIQETQYF.

The J gene is TRBJ2-3, the V gene TRBV30; 8 bases are shared with TRBD2. From germline, CDR1 is GTSNPN and CDR2 SVGIG (reference sequence). This CDR3 is built from 13 residues. Losses at the gene ends were 6 bases for V and 0 bases for J; bases not matched to a gene: 2. The CDR3 reads CACGGASTDTQYF. The CDR3 DNA is TGTGCCTGCGGGGGGGCGAGCACAGATACGCAGTATTTT.

This clone was seen more than once but under ten times. The chain is built from TRBV7-3 and TRBJ2-5; D may be TRBD2 (5 bases). The CDR3 has 12 residues. The germline V gene has CDR1 SGHTA and CDR2 FQGTGA. V was cut by 5 bases and J by 9 bases, with 13 bases left in between. The CDR3, as DNA: TGTGCCAGCAGCCCCGGGGTTGGGGCCCAGTACTTC. Its protein is CASSPGVGAQYF.

CDR3 amino acids: CASSQPRSSGNTIYF. The CDR3 DNA reads TGTGCCAGCAGCCAGCCACGCTCCTCTGGAAACACCATATATTTT. The genes are TRBV9 and TRBJ1-3, with unresolved D. V shed 4 bases and J shed 0 bases, with 11 bases lying between them. There are 15 residues in the CDR3. Germline V gives CDR1 SGDLS, CDR2 YYNGEE. Based on the CDR3 plus reference TRBV9 and TRBJ1-3, the full variable domain is DSGVTQTPKHLITATGQRVTLRCSPRSGDLSVYWYQQSLDQGLQFLIQYYNGEERAKGNILERFSAQQFPDLHSELNLSSLELGDSALYFCASSQPRSSGNTIYFGEGSWLTVV.

The chain joins TRBV15 to TRBJ2-6; tentatively, D is TRBD1 or TRBD2 (6 bases each). Trimming stripped 5 bases from V and 0 bases from J, with 14 bases between. This CDR3 spans 17 amino acids. CDR1 LNHNV and CDR2 YYDKDF come from the germline V gene (reference sequence). CDR3 nucleotides: TGTGCCACCAGCGATGGGGGGCGAAGCTCTGGGGCCAACGTCCTGACTTTC. Its protein product is CATSDGGRSSGANVLTF.

The chain uses TRBV7-3 and TRBJ1-2, with TRBD1 matching 8 bases. CDR3 length: 13 amino acids. V dropped 5 bases and J dropped 8; count of bases not matched to a gene: 7. The germline V gene encodes CDR1 SGHTA and CDR2 FQGTGA. The CDR3 loop is CASSAQGAEGYTF. DNA for the CDR3: TGTGCCAGCAGCGCCCAGGGGGCAGAAGGCTACACCTTC.

The chain joins TRBV28 to TRBJ1-2; D unresolved. Per germline, CDR1 MDHEN and CDR2 SYDVKM. The CDR3 has 12 residues. Trimming cost V 6 bases and J 9 bases, with 14 bases left between them. CDR3 sequence: CASSGSDPSYTF. The DNA of the CDR3 is TGTGCCAGCAGCGGGTCCGACCCCAGCTACACCTTC.

This clone was seen just once. The gene calls are TRBV7-2 and TRBJ2-7; 13 bases are a match to TRBD2. The germline gives CDR1 SGHTA, CDR2 FQGNSA. CDR3 length: 15 residues. The V segment lost 5 bases and the J segment 3 bases; nucleotides outside the gene matches: 4. The CDR3 here is CASSPGTSGVYEQYF. CDR3 in DNA: TGTGCCAGCAGCCCCGGGACTAGCGGGGTCTACGAGCAGTACTTC. Based on the CDR3 plus reference TRBV7-2 and TRBJ2-7, the full variable domain is GAGVSQSPSNKVTEKGKDVELRCDPISGHTALYWYRQSLGQGLEFLIYFQGNSAPDKSGLPSDRFSAERTGGSVSTLTIQRTQQEDSAVYLCASSPGTSGVYEQYFGPGTRLTVT.

The CDR3 region has the DNA TGCGCCAGCAGCTTGGGACAGGGTATCGGCTATGGCTACACCTTC. It is translated as CASSLGQGIGYGYTF. The chain carries TRBV5-1 and TRBJ1-2; TRBD1 matches 7 bases. The CDR3 is made up of 15 amino acids. V dropped 0 bases and J dropped 4; count of bases not matched to a gene: 6. Per the germline V gene, CDR1 is SGHRS and CDR2 is YFSETQ.

The chain links TRBV28 to TRBJ2-1; 9 positions match TRBD2. J gave up 9 bases and V 2 bases, and 11 bases lay outside the gene matches. CDR1 is MDHEN and CDR2 is SYDVKM in the germline V gene. The CDR3 is 16 amino acids. CDR3 DNA sequence: TGTGCCAGCAGTTTAGGGCTAGCGGGAATGGGGGGTGAGCAGTTCTTC. Translation: CASSLGLAGMGGEQFF.

The V gene is TRBV12-3 or TRBV12-4, the J gene TRBJ1-5; D gene uncertain. Trimming pared 6 bases from V and 11 bases from J, leaving 17 bases between. The CDR3 consists of 13 residues. The CDR3 DNA follows: TGTGCCAGCAGGAAAGACACCACCGGGGCCCAGCATTTT. It codes for CASRKDTTGAQHF.

This clone was detected a few times. The chain couples TRBV3-1 (or the pseudogene TRBV3-2) to TRBJ1-5; D call uncertain. The CDR3 is made up of 14 amino acids. V was clipped by 0 bases and J by 7 bases, with 10 bases between them. CDR1 is LGHDT, CDR2 YNNKEL, per germline (reference sequence). The CDR3 loop reads CASSQEKGGQPQHF. The CDR3 DNA reads as TGTGCCAGCAGCCAAGAAAAGGGAGGGCAGCCCCAGCATTTT.

The chain uses TRBV3-1 (or the pseudogene TRBV3-2) and TRBJ2-1; 7 bases are a match to TRBD2. With V trimmed by 7 bases and J by 6 bases, 9 bases remained unmatched. The CDR3 is 14 amino acids. Per the germline V gene, CDR1 is LGHDT and CDR2 is YNNKEL (reference sequence). The CDR3 loop reads CASIRAGSGNEQFF. In nucleotides, the CDR3 is TGTGCCAGCATACGAGCGGGGTCGGGCAATGAGCAGTTCTTC.

This chain joins TRBV29-1 and TRBJ2-5, with 11 bases aligning to TRBD2. V dropped 6 bases and J dropped 7; count of bases not matched to a gene: 4. The CDR3 sequence is 12 residues long. Germline V gene data show CDR1 as SQVTM and CDR2 as ANQGSEA. This CDR3 reads CSVDLAGGTQYF. The CDR3 DNA reads TGCAGCGTGGATCTAGCGGGGGGGACCCAGTACTTC. Complete variable domain (other parts from reference TRBV29-1 and TRBJ2-5): SAVISQKPSRDICQRGTSLTIQCQVDSQVTMMFWYRQQPGQSLTLIATANQGSEATYESGFVIDKFPISRPNLTFSTLTVSNMSPEDSSIYLCSVDLAGGTQYFGPGTRLLVL.

As DNA, the CDR3 is TGCGCCAGCAGCTTGGCACGACAGCAGGGTGGAACCGGGGAGCTGTTTTTT. Its protein product is CASSLARQQGGTGELFF. The V call is TRBV5-1, the J call TRBJ2-2; tentative D call: TRBD1 (5 bases). V lost 0 bases to trimming and J lost 5 bases, with 17 bases between them. The CDR3 totals 17 residues. Germline V lookup: CDR1 SGHRS, CDR2 YFSETQ.

The chain's CDR3 is CASSATGTGAYNEQFF. For the CDR3, the DNA is TGTGCCAGCAGCGCAACCGGGACAGGGGCCTACAATGAGCAGTTCTTC. The chain couples TRBV3-1 (or the pseudogene TRBV3-2) to TRBJ2-1; 10 bases map to TRBD1. Germline CDR1 is LGHDT and CDR2 is YNNKEL (reference sequence). This CDR3 is built from 16 residues. V shed 5 bases and J 2 bases; nucleotides not matched to a gene: 6.

The count of this clone is one. This rearrangement joins TRBV6-5 to TRBJ2-7, with 7 bases that match TRBD2. Looked up from germline, CDR1 is MNHEY and CDR2 is SVGAGI. V lost 0 bases to trimming and J lost 5 bases; unmatched junction nucleotides: 10. The CDR3 length is 16 residues. This chain's CDR3 is CASSYSGREIINEQYF. The CDR3 nucleotides read TGTGCCAGCAGTTACTCTGGGAGGGAGATTATCAACGAGCAGTACTTC.

This chain's CDR3 is CASSDRAGADSPLHF. Written as DNA, the CDR3 is TGTGCCAGCAGCGACCGGGCAGGGGCGGATTCACCCCTCCACTTT. The V and J genes are TRBV9 and TRBJ1-6; possible D gene TRBD1, 6 bases. In germline, CDR1 is SGDLS, CDR2 YYNGEE. The length of the CDR3 is 15 residues. Between the trimmed V and J ends, which lost 3 bases and 8 bases, there was a span of 15 bases. Filled out from reference TRBV9 and TRBJ1-6, the complete variable domain reads DSGVTQTPKHLITATGQRVTLRCSPRSGDLSVYWYQQSLDQGLQFLIQYYNGEERAKGNILERFSAQQFPDLHSELNLSSLELGDSALYFCASSDRAGADSPLHFGNGTRLTVT.

This clone was recorded only once. The CDR3 nucleotides read TGCGCCAGCAGCGCGGGGTTCTCCTACGAGCAGTACTTC. It codes for CASSAGFSYEQYF. J is TRBJ2-7 and V is TRBV10-1, with a weak D call TRBD2 (6 bases). V lost 6 bases, J lost 0 bases, and 9 bases lay in between. Germline V gives CDR1 WNHNN, CDR2 SYGVQD (reference sequence). CDR3 length: 13 residues.

The V call is TRBV10-3, the J call TRBJ1-1; 7 nucleotides align to TRBD1. This CDR3 region has 16 residues. CDR1 is ENHRY, CDR2 SYGVKD, per germline. V trimming: 4 bases; J trimming: 0 bases; junction bases outside the gene matches: 8. The DNA of the CDR3 is TGTGCCATCAGTGCAAACGACAGGGCGGTGAACACTGAAGCTTTCTTT. It is translated as CAISANDRAVNTEAFF.

The genes are TRBV5-5 and TRBJ1-1, with D possibly matching TRBD1 (5 bases). The CDR3 has 15 residues. Trimming stripped 4 bases from V and 4 bases from J, with 17 bases between. The germline gives CDR1 SGHKS, CDR2 YYEKEE (reference sequence). CDR3 coding DNA: TGTGCCAGCAGCCCCCCCCGGGGCTTTTTCACTGAAGCTTTCTTT. Its protein product is CASSPPRGFFTEAFF.

The CDR3 here is CASSSQGYYGYTF. In nucleotides, the CDR3 is TGTGCCAGCAGCTCACAGGGGTACTATGGCTACACCTTC. The V and J genes are TRBV5-8 and TRBJ1-2; 7 bases align to TRBD1. CDR1 and CDR2 (germline): SGHTS, YDEGEE. This CDR3 is built from 13 residues. J gave up 3 bases and V 3 bases, and 2 bases lay outside the gene matches.

V gene TRBV5-4 combines with J gene TRBJ1-5; tentative D call: TRBD1 (6 bases). Deletions cut 1 base from V and 2 bases from J, with 13 bases between. This CDR3 region has 16 residues. Germline CDR1 is SGHNT and CDR2 is YYREEE (reference sequence). The CDR3 DNA is TGTGCCAGCAGCTTGTGGGGGGCAGGGGGCAATCAGCCCCAGCATTTT. This gives the protein CASSLWGAGGNQPQHF.

The chain recombines TRBV6-2 or TRBV6-3 with TRBJ1-5; D remains ambiguous. This CDR3 region has 16 residues. With 2 bases removed from V and 0 bases from J, the gap between germline ends came to 11 bases. CDR1 is MNHEY, CDR2 SVGEGT, per germline. The chain's CDR3 is CASSYVGYPSNQPQHF. DNA for the CDR3: TGTGCCAGCAGTTACGTGGGGTACCCTAGCAATCAGCCCCAGCATTTT.